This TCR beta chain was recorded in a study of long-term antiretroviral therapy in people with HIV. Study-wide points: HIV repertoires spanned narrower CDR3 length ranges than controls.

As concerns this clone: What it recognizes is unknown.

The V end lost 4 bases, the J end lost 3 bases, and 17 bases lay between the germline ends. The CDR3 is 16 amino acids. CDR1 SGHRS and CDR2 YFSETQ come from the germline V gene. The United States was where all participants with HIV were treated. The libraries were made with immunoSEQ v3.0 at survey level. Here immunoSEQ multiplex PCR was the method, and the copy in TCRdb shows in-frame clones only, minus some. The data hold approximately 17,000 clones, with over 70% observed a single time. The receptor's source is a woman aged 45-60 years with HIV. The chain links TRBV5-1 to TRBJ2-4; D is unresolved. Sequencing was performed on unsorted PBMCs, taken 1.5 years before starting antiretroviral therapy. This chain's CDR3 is CASSPEPPSSKNIQYF. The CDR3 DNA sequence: TGCGCCAGCAGCCCCGAGCCCCCATCGAGCAAAAACATTCAGTACTTC.